A selection of T cell receptor beta chains follows, all from one sample in a study of blood T cell repertoires in COVID-19. Measured with immunoSEQ multiplex PCR; TCRdb has only the in-frame clones, and not every one. Here the sample spans about 370,000 clones, approximately 92% being singletons. Sequenced sample: PBMCs or T cells enriched from blood (not recorded which). The source of these receptors is a man between 18 and 29 years old who had recovered from COVID-19. Each CDR3 is given without its conserved first and last residue.

TRBV14	TRBJ2-1	ASSHLPGQGSGEQF
TRBV5-1	TRBJ1-2	ASSPGTGNANYGYT
TRBV7-3	TRBJ2-1	ASSRDSDNEQF
TRBV7-2	TRBJ2-3	ASSRVVIVDTQY
TRBV4-2	TRBJ2-2	ASSHTSGGTTGELF
TRBV2	TRBJ2-5	ATTQRWRETQY
TRBV10-3	TRBJ1-5	AISDSGTGGGQPQH
TRBV24-1	TRBJ2-5	ATSDGASGGPGETQY
TRBV6-5	TRBJ2-7	ASSQPRGVTYEQY
TRBV11-3	TRBJ2-3	ASSLGLAGGRDTQY
TRBV7-8	TRBJ2-5	ASSLARGFQETQY
TRBV25-1	TRBJ2-7	ASSLTGSYEQY
TRBV11-3	TRBJ2-1	ASSLGLAGYNEQF
TRBV30	TRBJ1-4	AWSVRDRGGEKLF
TRBV7-9	TRBJ1-1	ASRYEYTEAF
TRBV11-3	TRBJ2-1	ASSPGTGLNEQF